The 25 T cell receptor beta chains below were found in one sample sequenced in a study of T cells after yellow fever vaccination. One entry per CDR3 protein results from TCRdb running MiXCR on the 5' RACE reads. The sample records hundreds of thousands of distinct CDR3 sequences, about an eighth being singletons. This material consisted of CD4+ T cells sorted from PBMCs, taken 15 days after the yellow fever booster vaccination. Receptors were obtained from a man aged 18 to 29 who received the YFV17D yellow fever vaccine.

The chain has TRBV11-2 and TRBJ1-5; no clear D. Germline-derived CDR1 and CDR2 are SGHAT and FQNNGV. The CDR3 is 13 amino acids. Trimming took off 5 bases at V and 3 bases at J, with 8 bases between the two ends. CDR3 in amino acids: CASSGNPNQPQHF. DNA of the CDR3: TGTGCCAGCAGCGGGAATCCCAATCAGCCCCAGCATTTT.

This clonotype was found a few times. The rearrangement links TRBV6-2 or TRBV6-3 to TRBJ1-1; D possibly corresponds to TRBD1 (5 bases). The CDR3 runs 14 residues. V gave up 7 bases and J gave up 1 base, with 13 bases separating them. CDR1 is MNHEY, CDR2 SVGEGT, per germline. CDR3 coding DNA: TGTGCCAGCATCCTCGGACATAGGAACACTGAAGCTTTCTTT. It yields the protein CASILGHRNTEAFF.

J is TRBJ1-4 and V is TRBV6-6; TRBD1 matches 7 bases. CDR1 is MNHNY, CDR2 SVGAGI, per germline (reference sequence). CDR3 length equals 17 residues. The ends lost 1 base at V and 1 base at J; junction bases unmatched: 6. The CDR3 is CASSYFSRGVTNEKLFF. In DNA, the CDR3 is TGTGCCAGCAGTTACTTCTCCAGGGGGGTAACTAATGAAAAACTGTTTTTT.

The chain employs TRBV29-1 and TRBJ1-2; D is undetermined. With 3 bases removed from V and 7 bases from J, the gap between germline ends came to 0 bases. CDR3 size: 8 residues. The germline V gene encodes CDR1 SQVTM and CDR2 ANQGSEA. The DNA of the CDR3 is TGCAGCGTTGATGGCTACACCTTC. It yields the protein CSVDGYTF.

The chain recombines TRBV5-1 with TRBJ2-7, with TRBD2 identical over 12 bases. The CDR3 is 15 amino acids. V gave up 1 base and J gave up 4 bases; unmatched junction bases: 3. Germline V gene lookup returns CDR1 SGHRS and CDR2 YFSETQ. The CDR3 DNA reads TGCGCCAGCAGCTTGAGGCTAGCGGGGGGGTACGAGCAGTACGTC. Translation gives CASSLRLAGGYEQYV.

A few counts support this clonotype. Written as DNA, the CDR3 is TGCGCCAGCAGCCAAGGACCGAGGTCGGGCAGGGTTAACAATCAGCCCCAGCATTTT. This sequence encodes CASSQGPRSGRVNNQPQHF. The genes are TRBV4-1 and TRBJ1-5; TRBD1 is a possible D gene (5 bases). With 1 base removed from V and 3 bases from J, the gap between germline ends came to 22 bases. The CDR3 spans 19 residues. From germline, CDR1 is MGHRA and CDR2 YSYEKL.

There are a few counts of this clonotype. This rearrangement joins TRBV27 to TRBJ2-3; D is undetermined. The length of the CDR3 is 15 residues. Germline CDR1 reads MNHEY; CDR2 reads SMNVEV (reference sequence). The ends were cut back, 5 bases at V and 6 bases at J, with 18 bases in the middle. In DNA form, the CDR3 reads TGTGCCAGCAGTATTGGTGGGATCTTCACCGATACGCAGTATTTT. Protein product: CASSIGGIFTDTQYF.

This clonotype was recorded at least ten times. The chain links TRBV5-6 to TRBJ2-7, with D tentatively TRBD2 (6 bases). This CDR3 comprises 15 residues. Germline V gives CDR1 SGHDT, CDR2 YYEEEE. V was trimmed by 1 base and J by 2 bases, leaving 13 bases between them. CDR3 DNA sequence: TGTGCCAGCAGCTTGCTGGGGAGGAAGACCTACGAGCAGTACGTC. It specifies CASSLLGRKTYEQYV.

A few counts support this clonotype. The V gene is TRBV10-3, the J gene TRBJ1-2; D ambiguous. V shed 0 bases and J shed 6 bases, with 17 bases lying between them. Germline V CDR1 and CDR2: ENHRY, SYGVKD. The CDR3 sequence is 16 residues long. CDR3 in DNA: TGTGCCATCAGTGAGTCTTTATCGGCGGGAAGTAATGGCTACACCTTC. It encodes CAISESLSAGSNGYTF.

This chain connects TRBV15 to TRBJ1-1; no firm D call. Germline-derived CDR1 and CDR2 are LNHNV and YYDKDF (reference sequence). V lost 4 bases to trimming and J lost 2 bases, with 2 bases between them. The CDR3 contains 11 residues. The DNA of the CDR3 is TGTGCCACCAGCACCAACACTGAAGCTTTCTTT. Amino acid sequence: CATSTNTEAFF.

The chain joins TRBV20-1 to TRBJ1-5; D remains unclear. The V end lost 3 bases, the J end lost 4 bases, and 13 bases lay between the germline ends. The CDR3 covers 14 residues. The V gene's germline CDR1 is DFQATT and CDR2 SNEGSKA (reference sequence). This CDR3 is CSASAGQRNQPQHF. The CDR3 nucleotides are TGCAGTGCTAGCGCGGGCCAGAGAAATCAGCCCCAGCATTTT.

The rearrangement uses TRBV3-1 and TRBJ2-1; 7 bases are shared with TRBD2. The CDR3 sequence is 17 residues long. After removal of 1 base from V and 3 bases from J, the junction contained 9 bases not matched to a gene. Germline CDR1 reads LGHDT; CDR2 reads YNNKEL (reference sequence). CDR3 loop: CASSQALASGLYNEQFF. In nucleotides, the CDR3 is TGTGCCAGCAGCCAAGCGTTAGCTAGCGGCCTCTACAATGAGCAGTTCTTC.

The chain employs TRBV18 and TRBJ2-7; D may correspond to TRBD1 or TRBD2 (5 bases each). The germline V gene encodes CDR1 KGHSH and CDR2 LQKENI. V lost 6 bases and J 4 bases, leaving 10 bases between the germline ends. This CDR3 comprises 12 residues. CDR3 coding DNA: TGTGCCAGCTCGGGGGTTGATTACGAGCAGTACGTC. Translation: CASSGVDYEQYV.

The V call is TRBV12-3 or TRBV12-4, the J call TRBJ2-3, with 13 bases matching TRBD2. V dropped 0 bases and J dropped 6; count of bases not matched to a gene: 9. The CDR3 totals 18 residues. The CDR3 is CASSLARLAGGLADTQYF. The DNA for the CDR3 is TGTGCCAGCAGTTTAGCGCGACTAGCGGGGGGTCTCGCCGATACGCAGTATTTT.

V gene TRBV25-1 combines with J gene TRBJ1-3; D is uncertain. Trimming removed 0 bases from V and 0 bases from J, with 6 bases in between. Per germline, CDR1 MGHDK and CDR2 SYGVNS. The CDR3 totals 15 residues. The CDR3 nucleotides read TGTGCCAGCAGTGAATATGGTCCCTCTGGAAACACCATATATTTT. This gives the protein CASSEYGPSGNTIYF.

This clonotype was found a few times. CDR3 amino acids: CASSPGQSTEAFF. DNA of the CDR3: TGTGCCAGCAGCCCGGGACAGAGCACTGAAGCTTTCTTT. The rearrangement joins TRBV7-6 to TRBJ1-1; 7 bases are a match to TRBD1. V was pared by 5 bases and J by 4 bases, with 4 bases of the junction left unmatched. The length of the CDR3 is 13 residues. Per germline, CDR1 SGHVS and CDR2 FNYEAQ.

This chain connects TRBV28 to TRBJ1-2; TRBD1 matches at 8 bases. Germline CDR1 reads MDHEN; CDR2 reads SYDVKM. V was clipped by 8 bases and J by 5 bases; unmatched bases: 7. The CDR3 spans 13 residues. CDR3 DNA sequence: TGTGCCAGCCGGACAGGGAGGGGGTATGGCTACACCTTC. It translates to CASRTGRGYGYTF.

The CDR3 DNA reads TGTGCCAGCAAACCCGGACAGTTCATGAACACTGAAGCTTTCTTT. Translated: CASKPGQFMNTEAFF. The chain joins TRBV18 to TRBJ1-1, with a possible D match to TRBD1 (6 bases). CDR3 length: 15 residues. Trimming left V 8 bases short and J 0 bases short, with 16 bases between. Germline V gene data show CDR1 as KGHSH and CDR2 as LQKENI.

This clonotype appeared a few times. The rearrangement links TRBV7-9 to TRBJ1-1, with TRBD1 matching 8 bases. The CDR3 has 15 amino acids. V shed 4 bases and J 5 bases; nucleotides not matched to a gene: 9. CDR1 and CDR2 from the germline V gene are SEHNR and FQNEAQ (reference sequence). The CDR3 here is CASSSDAGGATEAFF. DNA for the CDR3: TGTGCCAGCAGCTCCGACGCAGGGGGCGCGACTGAAGCTTTCTTT.

This clonotype was counted at least ten times. The V and J genes are TRBV12-3 or TRBV12-4 and TRBJ1-5; 7 bases are shared with TRBD1. This CDR3 has 13 amino acids. Losses at the gene ends were 8 bases for V and 6 bases for J; bases not matched to a gene: 7. The CDR3 loop reads CASGNRGTQPQHF. In DNA form, the CDR3 reads TGTGCCAGCGGAAACAGGGGAACTCAGCCCCAGCATTTT.

This clonotype has a handful of counts. This chain connects TRBV18 to TRBJ2-1; D might be TRBD2 (5 bases). Germline V CDR1 and CDR2: KGHSH, LQKENI. V was clipped by 3 bases and J by 9 bases, with 6 bases between them. The CDR3 is made up of 11 amino acids. This CDR3 reads CASSPEVEQFF. DNA for the CDR3: TGTGCCAGCTCACCGGAGGTTGAGCAGTTCTTC.

This clonotype came up a few times. The chain carries TRBV24-1 and TRBJ2-3, with D unresolved. The germline gives CDR1 KGHDR, CDR2 SFDVKD. The CDR3 covers 12 residues. V lost 0 bases and J lost 8, with 5 bases in between. In DNA form, the CDR3 reads TGTGCCACCAGTGATTTGTCCGGTACGCAGTATTTT. It encodes CATSDLSGTQYF.

The chain carries TRBV10-2 and TRBJ2-7; tentatively, D is TRBD1 (5 bases). V was clipped by 4 bases and J by 11 bases, with 12 bases between them. This CDR3 has 11 residues. The V gene's germline CDR1 is WSHSY and CDR2 SAAADI. The CDR3 region is CASSGGPEKYF. DNA for the CDR3: TGCGCCAGCAGTGGGGGCCCGGAGAAGTACTTC.

V gene TRBV5-1 combines with J gene TRBJ1-1, with a possible D match to TRBD1 (6 bases). This CDR3 is built from 14 residues. V shed 5 bases and J shed 1 base, with 12 bases lying between them. Germline V gene sequence: CDR1 SGHRS, CDR2 YFSETQ. The CDR3 loop reads CASSSQGTNTEAFF. In nucleotides, the CDR3 is TGCGCCAGCAGTTCCCAGGGGACGAACACTGAAGCTTTCTTT.

This chain uses TRBV4-3 with TRBJ2-3; D is possibly TRBD2 (6 bases). The ends were cut back, 2 bases at V and 0 bases at J, with 12 bases in the middle. The germline V gene has CDR1 LGHNA and CDR2 YSLEER. The CDR3 sequence is 16 residues long. The CDR3 loop reads CASSQSRGTSTDTQYF. Written as DNA, the CDR3 is TGCGCCAGCAGCCAATCGCGGGGTACTAGCACAGATACGCAGTATTTT.